Listed below are T cell receptor beta chains from one sample, sequenced in a study of regulatory T cells in long-lasting Graves disease. TCRdb used MiXCR to reprocess the multiplex PCR reads, holding one entry per CDR3 protein. The sample holds fewer than 450,000 distinct CDR3 sequences, over 12% seen once. These data were also reused for a study on T cells in Graves' hyperthyroidism and ophthalmopathy.

The sample was peripheral blood mononuclear cells (PBMCs), taken at new diagnosis, from a patient treated with antithyroid drugs. The receptor source for this set is a woman aged 40 to 50 with Graves disease. Each CDR3 is given with its conserved first and last residue.

v_call	j_call	cdr3_aa
TRBV20-1	TRBJ1-5	CSARKTAGNQPQHF
TRBV28	TRBJ2-5	CASSRLLGGAEETQYF
TRBV30	TRBJ1-1	CAWSGQGAPQAFF
TRBV10-3	TRBJ2-7	CAIGAKAPYEQYF
TRBV3-1	TRBJ1-2	CASSQGRQGYGYTF
TRBV12-3/TRBV12-4	TRBJ1-2	CASSLTGVYGYTF
TRBV12-3/TRBV12-4	TRBJ2-1	CASSRTGAQYNEQFF
TRBV28	TRBJ2-5	CASGAPRETQYF
TRBV20-1	TRBJ2-7	CSARRGLMYEQYF
TRBV27	TRBJ2-1	CASSAPGNEQFF
TRBV28	TRBJ1-4	CASSQAGGVTVF
TRBV4-2	TRBJ2-1	CASSQQPRVLPGDEQFF
TRBV9	TRBJ1-1	CASSVAGDGQNTEAFF
TRBV12-3/TRBV12-4	TRBJ2-3	CASSALVGSFTDTQYF
TRBV4-1	TRBJ2-3	CASSPWTSGSTDTQYF
TRBV27	TRBJ1-5	CASSHSRYNSRPQPQHF
TRBV28	TRBJ2-5	CASSLSPQETQYF
TRBV28	TRBJ1-2	CASSPPWTGINYGYTF
TRBV28	TRBJ1-4	CASSPSGQGVVTNEKLFF
TRBV24-1	TRBJ2-7	CATSDPQTLSQYF
TRBV12-3/TRBV12-4	TRBJ2-7	CASSLGRGASGVYEQYF
TRBV11-3	TRBJ2-7	CASSQRPTGQGYEQYF
TRBV28	TRBJ2-1	CASTVGGDYNEQFF
TRBV7-2	TRBJ2-7	CASSHQGIGEQYF
TRBV2	TRBJ2-1	CASSEGTSGFYNEQFF
TRBV12-3/TRBV12-4	TRBJ2-1	CASSLGTLSNEQFF
TRBV11-3	TRBJ2-3	CASSLRGTTGATDTQYF
TRBV25-1	TRBJ2-5	CASSEYFQREGETQYF
TRBV11-3	TRBJ2-1	CASSFSGMSVEQFF
TRBV2	TRBJ2-3	CARTSGKSDTQYF
TRBV6-1	TRBJ2-1	CASSEGGSDNEQFF
TRBV5-1	TRBJ1-1	CASSFGQGGTEAFF
TRBV30	TRBJ1-4	CAWSFGFNEKLFF
TRBV11-3	TRBJ2-3	CASSRGQGSPDTQYF
TRBV12-5	TRBJ2-3	CASGPQGPDTQYF
TRBV11-2	TRBJ1-6	CASSQERSGTDNSPLHF
TRBV9	TRBJ2-2	CASSVSSSGGGTGELFF
TRBV4-1	TRBJ2-2	CASSPGGLAGGPTGELFF
TRBV12-3/TRBV12-4	TRBJ2-1	CASSFVAAYNEQFF
TRBV2	TRBJ2-1	CASSFSGRADGEQFF
TRBV7-8	TRBJ2-5	CASSLVSATGGEETQYF
TRBV28	TRBJ2-2	CASSLRDPFTGELFF
TRBV30	TRBJ2-7	CAWSGTDPYEQYF
TRBV28	TRBJ2-7	CASSPPGLSEPDEQYF
TRBV12-5	TRBJ2-7	CASGTGQTYERYF
TRBV28	TRBJ2-7	CASSLDGTKYEQYF
TRBV7-9	TRBJ2-5	CASSYETGQETQYF
TRBV12-3/TRBV12-4	TRBJ1-2	CASSETYRSPNYGYTF
TRBV24-1	TRBJ2-1	CATSAAQGSWEQFF
TRBV20-1	TRBJ2-3	CSTGQGRIDTQYF
TRBV20-1	TRBJ2-2	CSARGRRLAGGPGYTGELFF